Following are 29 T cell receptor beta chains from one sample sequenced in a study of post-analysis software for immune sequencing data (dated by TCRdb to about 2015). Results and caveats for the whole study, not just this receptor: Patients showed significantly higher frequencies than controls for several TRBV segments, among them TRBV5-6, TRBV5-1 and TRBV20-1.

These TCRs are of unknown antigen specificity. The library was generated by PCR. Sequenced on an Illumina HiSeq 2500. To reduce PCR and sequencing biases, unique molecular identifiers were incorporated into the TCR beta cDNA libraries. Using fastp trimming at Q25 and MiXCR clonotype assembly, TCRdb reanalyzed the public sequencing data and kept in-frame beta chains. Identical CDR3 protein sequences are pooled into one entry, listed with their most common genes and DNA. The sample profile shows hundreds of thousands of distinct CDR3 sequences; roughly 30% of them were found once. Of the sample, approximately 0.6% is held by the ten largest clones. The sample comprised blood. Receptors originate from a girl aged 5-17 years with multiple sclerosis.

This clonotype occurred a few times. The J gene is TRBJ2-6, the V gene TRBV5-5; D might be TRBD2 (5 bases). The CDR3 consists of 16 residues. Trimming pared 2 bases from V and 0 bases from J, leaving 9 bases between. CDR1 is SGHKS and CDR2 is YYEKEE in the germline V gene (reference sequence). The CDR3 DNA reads TGTGCCAGCAGCTTATACGGGGACTCTGGGGCCAACGTCCTGACTTTC. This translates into CASSLYGDSGANVLTF. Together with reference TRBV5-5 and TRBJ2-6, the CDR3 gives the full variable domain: DAGVTQSPTHLIKTRGQQVTLRCSPISGHKSVSWYQQVLGQGPQFIFQYYEKEERGRGNFPDRFSARQFPNYSSELNVNALLLGDSALYLCASSLYGDSGANVLTFGAGSRLTVL.

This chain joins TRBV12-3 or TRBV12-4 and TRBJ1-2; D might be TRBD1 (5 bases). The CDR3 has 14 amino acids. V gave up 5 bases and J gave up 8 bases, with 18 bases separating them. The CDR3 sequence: CASSLNGAGYGYTF. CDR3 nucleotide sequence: TGTGCCAGCAGTCTCAATGGGGCGGGATACGGCTACACCTTC.

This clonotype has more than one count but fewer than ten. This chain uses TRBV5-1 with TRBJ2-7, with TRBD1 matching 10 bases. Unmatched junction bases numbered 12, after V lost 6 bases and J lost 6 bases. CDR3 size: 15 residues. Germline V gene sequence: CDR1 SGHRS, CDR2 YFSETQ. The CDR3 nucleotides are TGCGCCAGCAAGCGGGACAGGGGAAGTAATAGCGAGCAGTACTTC. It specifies CASKRDRGSNSEQYF.

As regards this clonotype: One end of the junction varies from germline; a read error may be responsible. CDR3 sequence reads: CASSQLGDGYQEAQYF. CDR3 coding DNA: TGTGCCAGCAGCCAACTAGGGGACGGGTACCAAGAGGCCCAGTACTTC. This sequence joins TRBV28 and TRBJ2-5; TRBD1 or TRBD2 may be the D gene (5 bases each). Germline CDR1 reads MDHEN; CDR2 reads SYDVKM. This CDR3 comprises 16 residues.

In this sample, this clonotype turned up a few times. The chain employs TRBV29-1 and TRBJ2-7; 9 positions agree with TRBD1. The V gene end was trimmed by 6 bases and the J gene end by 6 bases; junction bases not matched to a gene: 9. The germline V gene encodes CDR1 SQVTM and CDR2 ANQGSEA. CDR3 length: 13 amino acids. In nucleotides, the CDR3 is TGCAGCGTACCGGGACAGGGAAGTGGCGAGCAGTACTTC. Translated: CSVPGQGSGEQYF.

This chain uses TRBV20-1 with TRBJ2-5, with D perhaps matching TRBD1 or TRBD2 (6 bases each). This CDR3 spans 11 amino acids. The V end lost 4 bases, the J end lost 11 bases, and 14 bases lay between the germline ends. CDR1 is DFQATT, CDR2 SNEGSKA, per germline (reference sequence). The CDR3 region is CSAKQGREQYF. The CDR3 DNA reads TGCAGTGCTAAACAGGGACGGGAGCAGTACTTC.

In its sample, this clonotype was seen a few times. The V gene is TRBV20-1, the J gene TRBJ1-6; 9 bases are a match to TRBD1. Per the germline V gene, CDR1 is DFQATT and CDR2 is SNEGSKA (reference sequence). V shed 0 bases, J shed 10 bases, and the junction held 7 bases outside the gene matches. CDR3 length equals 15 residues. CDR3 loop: CSARDRDREWSPLHF. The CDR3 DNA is TGCAGTGCTAGAGACCGGGACAGGGAATGGTCACCCCTCCACTTT.

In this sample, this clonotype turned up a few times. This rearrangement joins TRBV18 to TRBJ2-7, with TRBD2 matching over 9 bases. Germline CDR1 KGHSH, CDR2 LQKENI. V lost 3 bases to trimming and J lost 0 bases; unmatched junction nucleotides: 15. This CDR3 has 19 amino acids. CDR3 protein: CASSPGGGLAGSSSYEQYF. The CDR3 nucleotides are TGTGCCAGCTCACCGGGAGGGGGTCTAGCGGGATCGAGCTCCTACGAGCAGTACTTC.

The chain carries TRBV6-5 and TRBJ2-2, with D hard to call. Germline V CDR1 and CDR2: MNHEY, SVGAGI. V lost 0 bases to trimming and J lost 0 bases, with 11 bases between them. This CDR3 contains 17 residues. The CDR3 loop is CASSYSNHPTNTGELFF. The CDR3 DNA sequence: TGTGCCAGCAGTTACTCGAACCACCCGACGAACACCGGGGAGCTGTTTTTT.

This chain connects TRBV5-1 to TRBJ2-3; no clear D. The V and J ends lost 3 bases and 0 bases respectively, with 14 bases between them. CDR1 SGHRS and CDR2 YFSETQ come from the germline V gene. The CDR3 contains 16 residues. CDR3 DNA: TGCGCCAGCAGCTCGGTCCCAGGCGATAGCACAGATACGCAGTATTTT. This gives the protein CASSSVPGDSTDTQYF. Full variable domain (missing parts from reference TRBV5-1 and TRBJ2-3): KAGVTQTPRYLIKTRGQQVTLSCSPISGHRSVSWYQQTPGQGLQFLFEYFSETQRNKGNFPGRFSGRQFSNSRSEMNVSTLELGDSALYLCASSSVPGDSTDTQYFGPGTRLTVL.

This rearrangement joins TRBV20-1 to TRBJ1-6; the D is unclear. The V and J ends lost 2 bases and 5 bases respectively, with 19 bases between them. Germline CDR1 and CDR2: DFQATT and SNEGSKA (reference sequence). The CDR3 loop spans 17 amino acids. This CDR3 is CSARLPSRRLNNSPLHF. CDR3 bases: TGCAGTGCTAGACTCCCTTCCCGGCGGTTGAATAATTCACCCCTCCACTTT.

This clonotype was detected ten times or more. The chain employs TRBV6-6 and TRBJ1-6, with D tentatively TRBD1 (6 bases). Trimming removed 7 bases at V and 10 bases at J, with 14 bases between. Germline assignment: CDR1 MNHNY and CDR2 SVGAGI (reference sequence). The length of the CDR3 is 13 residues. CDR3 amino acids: CASTIQGRSPLHF. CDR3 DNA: TGTGCCAGCACTATACAGGGCCGCTCACCCCTCCACTTT.

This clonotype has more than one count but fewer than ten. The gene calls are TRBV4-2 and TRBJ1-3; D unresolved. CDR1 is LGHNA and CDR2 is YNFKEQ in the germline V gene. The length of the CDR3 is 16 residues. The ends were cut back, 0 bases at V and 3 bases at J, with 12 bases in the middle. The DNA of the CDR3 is TGTGCCAGCAGCCAAGATATGCCGGTGGGTGGAAACACCATATATTTT. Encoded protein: CASSQDMPVGGNTIYF.

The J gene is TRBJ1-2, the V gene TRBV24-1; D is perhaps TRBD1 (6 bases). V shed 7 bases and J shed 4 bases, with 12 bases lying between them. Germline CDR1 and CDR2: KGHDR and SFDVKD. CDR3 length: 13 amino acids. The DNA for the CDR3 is TGTGCCACCAGCCTGGGGACATTCTATGGCTACACCTTC. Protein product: CATSLGTFYGYTF.

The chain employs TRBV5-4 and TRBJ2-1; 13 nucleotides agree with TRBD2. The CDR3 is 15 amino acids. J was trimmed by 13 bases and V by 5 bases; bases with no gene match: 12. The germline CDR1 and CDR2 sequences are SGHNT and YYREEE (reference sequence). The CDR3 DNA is TGTGCCAGCAGTATGGGACTAGCGGGACCGCCTGATCAGTTCTTC. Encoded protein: CASSMGLAGPPDQFF.

CDR3 in amino acids: CASTPGTRPEKLFF. CDR3 DNA sequence: TGTGCCAGCACCCCCGGTACTCGGCCGGAAAAACTGTTTTTT. The rearrangement joins TRBV25-1 to TRBJ1-4; no firm D call. Germline V lookup: CDR1 MGHDK, CDR2 SYGVNS. CDR3 length: 14 residues. V lost 7 bases to trimming and J lost 8 bases, with 17 bases between them.

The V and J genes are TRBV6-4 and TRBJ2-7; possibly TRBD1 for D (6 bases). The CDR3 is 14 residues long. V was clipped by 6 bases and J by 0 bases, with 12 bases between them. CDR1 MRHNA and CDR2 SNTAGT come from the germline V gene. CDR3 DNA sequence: TGTGCCAGCAGGGGGGCTGGCAGCTCCTACGAGCAGTACTTC. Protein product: CASRGAGSSYEQYF.

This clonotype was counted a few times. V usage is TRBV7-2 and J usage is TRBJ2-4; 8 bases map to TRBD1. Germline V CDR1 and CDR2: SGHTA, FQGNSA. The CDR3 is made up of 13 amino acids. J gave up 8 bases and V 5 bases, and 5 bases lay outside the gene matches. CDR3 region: CASSTGGRDIQYF. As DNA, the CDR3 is TGTGCCAGCAGCACAGGGGGAAGGGACATTCAGTACTTC.

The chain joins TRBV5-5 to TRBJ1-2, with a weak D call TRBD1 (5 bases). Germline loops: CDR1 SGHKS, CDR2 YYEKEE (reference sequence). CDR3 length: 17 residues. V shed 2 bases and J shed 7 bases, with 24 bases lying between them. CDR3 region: CASSLAAGSQGRSGYTF. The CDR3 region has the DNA TGTGCCAGCAGCTTAGCCGCCGGTAGTCAGGGTAGATCTGGCTACACCTTC.

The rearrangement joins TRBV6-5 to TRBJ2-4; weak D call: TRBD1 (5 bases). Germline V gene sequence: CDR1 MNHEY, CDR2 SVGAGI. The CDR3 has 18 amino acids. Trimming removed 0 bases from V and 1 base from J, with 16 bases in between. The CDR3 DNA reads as TGTGCCAGCAGTTACTCATCAGGGTTTGGGTCGGCCAAAAACATTCAGTACTTC. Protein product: CASSYSSGFGSAKNIQYF.

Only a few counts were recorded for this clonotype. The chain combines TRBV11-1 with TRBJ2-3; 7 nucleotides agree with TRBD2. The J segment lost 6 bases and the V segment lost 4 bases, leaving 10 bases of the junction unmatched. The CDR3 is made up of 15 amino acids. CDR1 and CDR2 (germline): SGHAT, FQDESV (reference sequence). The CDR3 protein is CASSSNPGGGDTQYF. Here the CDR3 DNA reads TGTGCCAGCAGCTCCAATCCGGGAGGAGGGGATACGCAGTATTTT.

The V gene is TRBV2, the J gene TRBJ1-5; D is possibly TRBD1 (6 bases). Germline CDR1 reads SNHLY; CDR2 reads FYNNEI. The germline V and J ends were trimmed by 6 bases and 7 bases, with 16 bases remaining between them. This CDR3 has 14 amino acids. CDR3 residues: CASSVRGVGQPQHF. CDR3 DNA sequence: TGTGCCAGCAGCGTCAGGGGTGTCGGCCAGCCCCAGCATTTT.

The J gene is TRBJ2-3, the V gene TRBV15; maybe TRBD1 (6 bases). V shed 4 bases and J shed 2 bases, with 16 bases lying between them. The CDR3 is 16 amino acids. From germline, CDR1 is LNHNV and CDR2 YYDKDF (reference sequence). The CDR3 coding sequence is TGTGCCACCAGCACCCTTCGACAGGCTTCCACAGATACGCAGTATTTT. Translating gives CATSTLRQASTDTQYF.

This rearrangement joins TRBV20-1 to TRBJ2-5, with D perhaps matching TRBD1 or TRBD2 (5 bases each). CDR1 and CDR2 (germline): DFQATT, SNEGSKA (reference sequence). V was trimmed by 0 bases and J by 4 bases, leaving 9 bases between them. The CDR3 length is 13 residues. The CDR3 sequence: CSARDAGRETQYF. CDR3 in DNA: TGCAGTGCTAGAGATGCAGGGAGAGAGACCCAGTACTTC.

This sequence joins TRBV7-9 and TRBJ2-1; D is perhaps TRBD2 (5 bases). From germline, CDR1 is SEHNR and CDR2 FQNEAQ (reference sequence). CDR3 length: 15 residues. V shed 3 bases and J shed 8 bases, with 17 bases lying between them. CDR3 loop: CASSFLTSGRYEQFF. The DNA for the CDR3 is TGTGCCAGCAGCTTTCTCACTAGTGGGCGGTATGAGCAGTTCTTC.

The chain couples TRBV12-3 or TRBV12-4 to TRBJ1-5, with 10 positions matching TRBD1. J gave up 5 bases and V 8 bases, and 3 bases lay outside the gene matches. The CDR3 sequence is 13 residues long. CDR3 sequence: CASHGTGDQPQHF. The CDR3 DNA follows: TGTGCCAGCCATGGGACAGGGGATCAGCCCCAGCATTTT.

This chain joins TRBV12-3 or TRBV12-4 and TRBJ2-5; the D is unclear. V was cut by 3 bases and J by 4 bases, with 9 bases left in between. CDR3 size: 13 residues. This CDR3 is CASSFGQVETQYF. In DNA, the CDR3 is TGTGCCAGCAGTTTTGGCCAGGTAGAGACCCAGTACTTC.

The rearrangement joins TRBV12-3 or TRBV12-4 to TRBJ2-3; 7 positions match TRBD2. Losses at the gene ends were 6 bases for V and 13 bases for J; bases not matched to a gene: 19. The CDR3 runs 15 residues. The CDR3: CASSPAGLGTDMEYF. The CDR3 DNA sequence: TGTGCCAGCAGCCCAGCGGGGTTGGGCACAGATATGGAGTATTTT.

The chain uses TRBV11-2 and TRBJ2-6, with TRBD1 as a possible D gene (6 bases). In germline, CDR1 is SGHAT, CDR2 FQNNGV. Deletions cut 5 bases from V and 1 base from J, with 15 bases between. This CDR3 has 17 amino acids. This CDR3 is CASSPDRWRSGANVLTF. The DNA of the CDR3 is TGTGCCAGCAGCCCGGACAGATGGCGATCTGGGGCCAACGTCCTGACTTTC.